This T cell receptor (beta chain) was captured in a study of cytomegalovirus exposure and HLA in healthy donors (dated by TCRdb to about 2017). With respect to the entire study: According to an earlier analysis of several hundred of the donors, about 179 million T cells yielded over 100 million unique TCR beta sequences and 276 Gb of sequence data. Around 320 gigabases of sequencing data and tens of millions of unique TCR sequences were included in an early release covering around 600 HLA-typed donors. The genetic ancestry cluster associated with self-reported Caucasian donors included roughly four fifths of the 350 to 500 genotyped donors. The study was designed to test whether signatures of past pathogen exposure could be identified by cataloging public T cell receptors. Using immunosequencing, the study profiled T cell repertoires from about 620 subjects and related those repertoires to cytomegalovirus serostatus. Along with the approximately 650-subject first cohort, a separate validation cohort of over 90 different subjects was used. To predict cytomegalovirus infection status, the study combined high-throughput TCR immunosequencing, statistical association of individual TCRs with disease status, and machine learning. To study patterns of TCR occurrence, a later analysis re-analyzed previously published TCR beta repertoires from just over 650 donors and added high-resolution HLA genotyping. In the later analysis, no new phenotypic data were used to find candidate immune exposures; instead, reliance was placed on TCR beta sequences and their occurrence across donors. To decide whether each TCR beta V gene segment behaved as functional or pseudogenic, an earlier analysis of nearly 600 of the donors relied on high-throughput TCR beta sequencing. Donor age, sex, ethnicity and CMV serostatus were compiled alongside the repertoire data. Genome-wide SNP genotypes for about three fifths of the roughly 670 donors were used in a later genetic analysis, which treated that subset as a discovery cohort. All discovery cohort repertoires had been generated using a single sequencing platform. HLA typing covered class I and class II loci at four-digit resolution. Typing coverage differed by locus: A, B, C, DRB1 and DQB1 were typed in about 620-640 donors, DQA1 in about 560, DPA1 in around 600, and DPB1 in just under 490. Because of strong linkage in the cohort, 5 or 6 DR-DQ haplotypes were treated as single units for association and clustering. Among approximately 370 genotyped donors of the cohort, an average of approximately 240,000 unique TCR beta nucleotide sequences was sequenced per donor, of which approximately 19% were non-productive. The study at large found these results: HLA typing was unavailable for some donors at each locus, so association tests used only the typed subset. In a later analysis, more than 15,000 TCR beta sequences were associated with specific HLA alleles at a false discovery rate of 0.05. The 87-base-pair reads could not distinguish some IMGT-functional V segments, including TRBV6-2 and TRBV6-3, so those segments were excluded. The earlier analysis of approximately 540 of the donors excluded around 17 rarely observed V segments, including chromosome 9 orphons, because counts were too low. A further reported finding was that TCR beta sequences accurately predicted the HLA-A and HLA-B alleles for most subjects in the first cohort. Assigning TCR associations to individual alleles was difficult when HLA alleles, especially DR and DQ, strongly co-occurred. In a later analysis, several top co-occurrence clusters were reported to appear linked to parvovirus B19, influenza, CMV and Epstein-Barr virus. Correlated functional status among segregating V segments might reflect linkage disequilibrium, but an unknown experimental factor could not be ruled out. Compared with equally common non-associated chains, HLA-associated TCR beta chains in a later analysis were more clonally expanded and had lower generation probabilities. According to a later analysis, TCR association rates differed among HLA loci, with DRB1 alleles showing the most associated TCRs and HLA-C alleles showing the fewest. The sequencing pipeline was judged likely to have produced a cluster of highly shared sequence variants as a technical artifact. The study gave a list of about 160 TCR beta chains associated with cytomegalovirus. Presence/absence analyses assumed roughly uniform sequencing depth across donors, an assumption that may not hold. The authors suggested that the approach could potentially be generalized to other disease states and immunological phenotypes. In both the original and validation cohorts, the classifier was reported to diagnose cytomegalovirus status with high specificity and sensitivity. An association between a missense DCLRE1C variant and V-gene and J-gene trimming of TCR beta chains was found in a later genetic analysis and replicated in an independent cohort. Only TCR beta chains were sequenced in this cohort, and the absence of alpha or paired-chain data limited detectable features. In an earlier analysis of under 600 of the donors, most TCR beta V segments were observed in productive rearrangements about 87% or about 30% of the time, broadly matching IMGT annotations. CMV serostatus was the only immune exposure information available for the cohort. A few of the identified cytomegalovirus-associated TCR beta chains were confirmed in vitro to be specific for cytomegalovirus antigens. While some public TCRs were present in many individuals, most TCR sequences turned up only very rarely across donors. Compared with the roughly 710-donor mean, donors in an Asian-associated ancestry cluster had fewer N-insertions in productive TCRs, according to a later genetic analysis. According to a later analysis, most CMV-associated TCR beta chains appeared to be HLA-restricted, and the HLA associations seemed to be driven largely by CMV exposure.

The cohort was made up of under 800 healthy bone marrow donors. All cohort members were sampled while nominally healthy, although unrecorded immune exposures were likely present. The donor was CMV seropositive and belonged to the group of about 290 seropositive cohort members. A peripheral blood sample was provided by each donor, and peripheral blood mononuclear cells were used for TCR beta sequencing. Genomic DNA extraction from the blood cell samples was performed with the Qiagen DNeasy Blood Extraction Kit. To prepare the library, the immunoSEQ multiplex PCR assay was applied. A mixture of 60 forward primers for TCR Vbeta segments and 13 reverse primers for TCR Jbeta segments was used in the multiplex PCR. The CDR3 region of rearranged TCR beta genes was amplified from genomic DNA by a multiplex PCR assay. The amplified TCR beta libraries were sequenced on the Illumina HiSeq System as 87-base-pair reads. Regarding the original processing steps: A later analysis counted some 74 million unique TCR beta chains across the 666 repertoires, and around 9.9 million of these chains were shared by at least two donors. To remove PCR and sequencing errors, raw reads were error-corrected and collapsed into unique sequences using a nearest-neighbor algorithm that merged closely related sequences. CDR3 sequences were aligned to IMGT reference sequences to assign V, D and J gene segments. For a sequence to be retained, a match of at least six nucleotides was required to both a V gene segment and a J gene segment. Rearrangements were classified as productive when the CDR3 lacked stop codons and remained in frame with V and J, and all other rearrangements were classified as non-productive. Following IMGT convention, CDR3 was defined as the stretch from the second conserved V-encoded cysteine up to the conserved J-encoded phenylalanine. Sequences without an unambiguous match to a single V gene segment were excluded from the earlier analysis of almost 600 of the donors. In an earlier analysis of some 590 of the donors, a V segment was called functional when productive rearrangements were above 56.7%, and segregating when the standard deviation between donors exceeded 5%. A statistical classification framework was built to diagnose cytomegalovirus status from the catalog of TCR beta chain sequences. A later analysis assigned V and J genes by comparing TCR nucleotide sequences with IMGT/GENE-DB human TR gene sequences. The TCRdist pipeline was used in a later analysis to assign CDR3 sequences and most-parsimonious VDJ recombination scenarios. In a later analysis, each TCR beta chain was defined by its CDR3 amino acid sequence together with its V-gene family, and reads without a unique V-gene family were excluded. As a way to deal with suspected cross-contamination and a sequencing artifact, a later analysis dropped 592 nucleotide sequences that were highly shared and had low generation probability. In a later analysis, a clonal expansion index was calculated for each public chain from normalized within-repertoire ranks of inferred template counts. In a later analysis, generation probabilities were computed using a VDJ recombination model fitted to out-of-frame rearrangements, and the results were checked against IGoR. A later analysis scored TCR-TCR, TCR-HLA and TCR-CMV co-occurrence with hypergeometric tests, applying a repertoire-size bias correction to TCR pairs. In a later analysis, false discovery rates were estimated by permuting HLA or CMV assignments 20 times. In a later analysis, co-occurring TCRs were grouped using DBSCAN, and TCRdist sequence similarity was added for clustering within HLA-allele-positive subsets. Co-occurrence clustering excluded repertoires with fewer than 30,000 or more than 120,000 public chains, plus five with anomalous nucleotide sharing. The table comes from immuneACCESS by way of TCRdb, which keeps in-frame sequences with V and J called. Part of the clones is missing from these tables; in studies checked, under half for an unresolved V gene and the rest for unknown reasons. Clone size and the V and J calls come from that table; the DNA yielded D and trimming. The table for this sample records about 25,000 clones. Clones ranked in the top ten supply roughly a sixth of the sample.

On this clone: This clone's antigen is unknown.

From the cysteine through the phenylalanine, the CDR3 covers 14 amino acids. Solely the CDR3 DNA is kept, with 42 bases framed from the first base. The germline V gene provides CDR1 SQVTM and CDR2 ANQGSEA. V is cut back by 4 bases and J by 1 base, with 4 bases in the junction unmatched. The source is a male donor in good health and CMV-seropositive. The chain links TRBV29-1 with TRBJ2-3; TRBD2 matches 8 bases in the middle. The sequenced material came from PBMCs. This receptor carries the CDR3 CSVAAGARTDTQYF. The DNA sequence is TGCAGCGTTGCAGCGGGGGCCCGCACAGATACGCAGTATTTT.